Listed here are 9 T cell receptor beta chains from one sample, sequenced in a study of cytomegalovirus exposure and HLA in healthy donors. The PCR ran on 60 Vbeta and 13 Jbeta primers. The protocol was immunoSEQ multiplex PCR, while the TCRdb copy is restricted to in-frame clones and leaves out a portion. The sample holds about 120,000 clones, about 80% seen once. Sequenced sample: PBMCs. The receptors here all came from a human donor in good health.

This chain connects TRBV9 to TRBJ1-1; D may be TRBD1 (5 bases). Germline-derived CDR1 and CDR2 are SGDLS and YYNGEE. Trimming cost V 0 bases and J 8 bases, with 11 bases left between them. This CDR3 spans 13 amino acids. CDR3 amino acids: CASSVGAGEEAFF. In DNA form, the CDR3 reads TGTGCCAGCAGCGTAGGGGCGGGGGAGGAAGCTTTCTTT.

The chain has TRBV2 and TRBJ2-5; no firm D call. Per the germline V gene, CDR1 is SNHLY and CDR2 is FYNNEI. V lost 6 bases and J 2 bases, leaving 7 bases between the germline ends. This CDR3 has 12 residues. The CDR3 region is CASSAIQETQYF. CDR3 coding DNA: TGTGCCAGCAGCGCGATTCAAGAGACCCAGTACTTC.

This sequence joins TRBV5-1 and TRBJ2-7, with 7 bases fitting TRBD1. This CDR3 spans 15 amino acids. The germline V gene has CDR1 SGHRS and CDR2 YFSETQ. J was trimmed by 2 bases and V by 4 bases; bases with no gene match: 9. This CDR3 reads CASSLGTAVTYEQYF. The CDR3 DNA is TGCGCCAGCAGCCTGGGGACAGCCGTCACCTACGAGCAGTACTTC.

In its sample, this clone was seen a few times. The J gene is TRBJ1-1, the V gene TRBV14; D remains unclear. CDR3 size: 14 residues. CDR1 and CDR2 from the germline V gene are SGHDN and FVKESK. The V and J ends lost 3 bases and 1 base respectively, with 9 bases between them. The CDR3 DNA reads as TGTGCCAGCAGCCATATGGCACGGAACACTGAAGCTTTCTTT. As protein: CASSHMARNTEAFF.

The V call is TRBV2, the J call TRBJ1-2, with TRBD1 matching 8 bases. The CDR3 is 11 amino acids. CDR1 and CDR2 from the germline V gene are SNHLY and FYNNEI. Trimming cost V 8 bases and J 10 bases; bases outside gene matches: 6. The CDR3 sequence: CASRQGILYTF. The CDR3 DNA sequence: TGTGCCAGCCGACAGGGGATCCTCTACACCTTC.

This sequence joins TRBV28 and TRBJ1-1; 8 bases are a match to TRBD1. CDR3 length equals 14 residues. V trimming: 6 bases; J trimming: 6 bases; junction bases outside the gene matches: 9. Germline CDR1 MDHEN, CDR2 SYDVKM. CDR3 sequence reads: CASRVGTGFAEAFF. For the CDR3, the DNA is TGTGCCAGCAGGGTCGGGACAGGATTTGCTGAAGCTTTCTTT.

In its sample, this clone was seen once. The chain carries TRBV10-3 and TRBJ2-2, with 8 bases identical to TRBD2. There are 14 residues in the CDR3. The V segment lost 6 bases and the J segment 4 bases; nucleotides outside the gene matches: 4. CDR1 and CDR2 (germline): ENHRY, SYGVKD. Here the CDR3 reads CAIRSGGSTGELFF. CDR3 DNA sequence: TGTGCCATCAGGAGCGGGGGTAGCACCGGGGAGCTGTTTTTT.

V and J are TRBV5-1 and TRBJ2-3; 12 bases align to TRBD2. The CDR3 runs to 16 residues. Per the germline V gene, CDR1 is SGHRS and CDR2 is YFSETQ. Unmatched junction bases numbered 9, after V lost 5 bases and J lost 5 bases. The CDR3 coding sequence is TGCGCCAGCAGTTGGCTCCTAGCGGGGGGGCAAGATACGCAGTATTTT. As protein: CASSWLLAGGQDTQYF.

This clone was picked up a small number of times. The genes are TRBV5-6 and TRBJ2-5; 7 nucleotides align to TRBD2. V lost 5 bases to trimming and J lost 7 bases; unmatched junction nucleotides: 14. The germline gives CDR1 SGHDT, CDR2 YYEEEE. This CDR3 is 15 amino acids long. The CDR3 DNA follows: TGTGCCAGCAGTCGCCGCGGACTAGTCGGGGGGACCCAGTACTTC. Its protein is CASSRRGLVGGTQYF.